This T cell receptor (beta chain) comes out of a study of CD8 T cells in ankylosing spondylitis. Of note for this clonotype: Its antigen is unknown.

Making use of molecular barcodes, quantitative 5'-RACE generated TCR beta libraries. TCRdb independently ran MiXCR on the 5' RACE reads; one entry per CDR3 protein. The table has approximately 300,000 distinct CDR3 sequences, under 8.5% seen once. General study points: Those disease-linked clones were CD8+; they were also relatively rare in peripheral blood. Disease-linked clones reportedly showed significant enrichment in matched ankylosing spondylitis synovial fluid. Prior literature has documented some motif variants in synovial fluid and blood from reactive arthritis. A TCR beta motif of several highly homologous variants appeared characteristic of ankylosing spondylitis blood.

Trimming at V came to 2 bases and at J to 2 bases, leaving 8 bases not matched to a gene. The CDR3 contains 16 residues. Germline V gene lookup returns CDR1 SGHTA and CDR2 FQGNSA. Source material: blood, either unsorted or a sorted T cell fraction (not recorded which). The chain has TRBV7-2 and TRBJ2-7; 8 bases line up with TRBD2. This clonotype was sampled from a male donor with ankylosing spondylitis. CDR3 in DNA: TGTGCCAGCAGCTTATCAGGTCAGCGGGAGACCTACGAGCAGTACTTC. Encoded protein: CASSLSGQRETYEQYF. The whole variable domain, remainder taken from reference TRBV7-2 and TRBJ2-7, is GAGVSQSPSNKVTEKGKDVELRCDPISGHTALYWYRQSLGQGLEFLIYFQGNSAPDKSGLPSDRFSAERTGGSVSTLTIQRTQQEDSAVYLCASSLSGQRETYEQYFGPGTRLTVT.